What follows is one T cell receptor (beta chain) and its context. Antigen: not known. This sample was taken from a study of OX40 agonist ivuxolimab in advanced cancers. Study-level findings and limits: Among the least clonally expanded were partial responders at 0.1-3.0 mg/kg.

Germline V gives CDR1 MNHEY, CDR2 SVGAGI. With V trimmed by 5 bases and J by 3 bases, 3 bases remained unmatched. This CDR3 is 14 amino acids long. Produced via immunoSEQ multiplex PCR; TCRdb's table is partial and in-frame only. The sample holds 55,000 to 65,000 clones, about 86% seen once. Blood was sampled at baseline, cycle 4 day 1, and cycle 7 day 1. The clonotype comes from an adult with an advanced solid tumor such as melanoma, head and neck, liver or kidney cancer. V usage is TRBV6-5 and J usage is TRBJ2-7; 11 bases agree with TRBD2. The sample was CD4+ or CD8+ T cells sorted from blood, taken in a trial of the OX40 agonist ivuxolimab. CDR3 loop: CASSETSGGYEQYF. In nucleotides, the CDR3 is TGTGCCAGCAGTGAAACTAGCGGGGGCTACGAGCAGTACTTC.